A selection of T cell receptor beta chains follows, all from one sample in a study of CD8 T cells in ankylosing spondylitis. MiXCR, applied by TCRdb to the 5' RACE reads, yields one record per CDR3 protein. The sample has roughly 490,000 distinct CDR3 sequences; approximately 5% are singletons. The sequenced sample was blood, either unsorted or a sorted T cell fraction (not recorded which). Every receptor here comes from a male donor with ankylosing spondylitis. CDR3s include the opening cysteine and the closing phenylalanine or tryptophan. Each record gives: clone size, J gene, V gene, D gene, CDR3 protein, CDR3 DNA. D genes are given only for firm matches. Expanded clones get a size class; other rows say once, few or many, or leave the size out.

few | TRBJ1-5 | TRBV19 | NA | CASSYTQQRNQPQHF | TGTGCCAGTTCTTACACCCAACAGCGGAATCAGCCCCAGCATTTT
many | TRBJ2-3 | TRBV5-1 | NA | CASSLWQVSDTQYF | TGCGCCAGCAGCTTATGGCAGGTCTCAGATACGCAGTATTTT
many | TRBJ2-5 | TRBV24-1 | TRBD1 | CATSLEGALGETQYF | TGTGCCACCAGTTTAGAGGGGGCGCTTGGGGAGACCCAGTACTTC
many | TRBJ2-7 | TRBV20-1 | TRBD1 | CSAGNRDRVNEQYF | TGCAGTGCTGGGAACCGGGACAGGGTAAACGAGCAGTACTTC
many | TRBJ1-2 | TRBV6-1 | TRBD1 | CASIGSGTGPTSHYGYTF | TGTGCCAGCATTGGAAGCGGGACAGGCCCAACCTCGCACTATGGCTACACCTTC
many | TRBJ2-7 | TRBV20-1 | NA | CSARWHEQYF | TGCAGTGCTAGATGGCACGAGCAGTACTTC
many | TRBJ2-3 | TRBV7-8 | TRBD2 | CASSLAGRGSHTDTQYF | TGTGCCAGCAGCTTAGCGGGGCGGGGGAGCCACACAGATACGCAGTATTTT
many | TRBJ2-7 | TRBV27 | NA | CAVQGVGAYEQYF | TGTGCCGTTCAAGGGGTTGGGGCGTACGAGCAGTACTTC
many | TRBJ1-1 | TRBV7-2 | NA | CASSLWGRAQNTEAFF | TGTGCCAGCAGCTTATGGGGGAGGGCGCAGAACACTGAAGCTTTCTTT
many | TRBJ2-7 | TRBV27 | TRBD1 | CASSPGQGWYEQYF | TGTGCCAGCAGCCCGGGACAGGGTTGGTACGAGCAGTACTTC
many | TRBJ2-1 | TRBV24-1 | TRBD2 | CATAPGGTSGSNEQFF | TGTGCCACCGCCCCGGGGGGGACTAGCGGAAGCAATGAGCAGTTCTTC
many | TRBJ1-6 | TRBV5-1 | NA | CASSPDFGQEGSPLHF | TGCGCCAGCAGCCCAGACTTTGGCCAAGAAGGGTCACCCCTCCACTTT
many | TRBJ2-7 | TRBV5-1 | TRBD1 | CASSRDREKGYEQYF | TGCGCCAGCAGCCGGGACAGGGAAAAGGGCTACGAGCAGTACTTC
many | TRBJ1-5 | TRBV28 | TRBD1 | CASSAWTGAGSNQPQHF | TGTGCCAGCAGTGCCTGGACAGGGGCCGGTAGCAATCAGCCCCAGCATTTT
NA | TRBJ2-1 | TRBV10-3 | NA | CAISGSGSQFF | TGTGCCATCAGTGGCAGCGGGTCGCAGTTCTTC
many | TRBJ2-7 | TRBV27 | NA | CASSLSGVRNEQYF | TGTGCCAGCAGTTTATCGGGGGTTCGCAACGAGCAGTACTTC
few | TRBJ2-2 | TRBV12-3/TRBV12-4 | TRBD1 | CASGGTASGELFF | TGTGCCAGCGGTGGGACAGCTTCCGGGGAGCTGTTTTTT
many | TRBJ2-7 | TRBV18 | NA | CASSPQGKRYEQYF | TGTGCCAGCTCCCCTCAGGGGAAGCGGTACGAGCAGTACTTC
few | TRBJ2-7 | TRBV20-1 | TRBD2 | CSVSSGDYEQYF | TGCAGTGTGTCTAGCGGAGATTACGAGCAGTACTTC
many | TRBJ1-2 | TRBV20-1 | NA | CSARDGWRDNYGYTF | TGCAGTGCTAGAGACGGTTGGCGAGATAACTATGGCTACACCTTC
many | TRBJ2-5 | TRBV25-1 | NA | CASSDAGQLEETQYF | TGTGCCAGCAGTGATGCCGGACAGCTGGAAGAGACCCAGTACTTC
many | TRBJ1-4 | TRBV12-3/TRBV12-4 | NA | CASSLGSVKATNEKLFF | TGTGCCAGCAGTTTGGGGTCAGTAAAGGCAACTAATGAAAAACTGTTTTTT
many | TRBJ2-1 | TRBV5-1 | NA | CASSSTGTHYNEQFF | TGCGCCAGCAGCTCCACCGGGACCCATTACAATGAGCAGTTCTTC
many | TRBJ2-3 | TRBV7-2 | NA | CASSLFSSTDTQYF | TGTGCCAGCAGCTTATTCTCGTCCACAGATACGCAGTATTTT
many | TRBJ2-7 | TRBV10-3 | NA | CAISVRQDAYEQYF | TGTGCCATCAGTGTACGGCAGGATGCCTACGAGCAGTACTTC
many | TRBJ2-5 | TRBV4-3 | NA | CASSQENYRETQYF | TGCGCCAGCAGCCAAGAAAACTACAGAGAGACCCAGTACTTC
NA | TRBJ1-2 | TRBV5-4 | NA | CASSLGPGLNYGYTF | TGTGCCAGCAGCTTGGGTCCGGGACTTAACTATGGCTACACCTTC
NA | TRBJ2-3 | TRBV6-2/TRBV6-3 | NA | CASTHWGQHDVNTQYF | TGTGCCAGCACCCACTGGGGGCAACACGACGTGAATACGCAGTATTTT
many | TRBJ1-2 | TRBV20-1 | NA | CSARNGRHYGYTF | TGCAGTGCTAGAAACGGACGTCACTATGGCTACACCTTC
many | TRBJ1-4 | TRBV20-1 | NA | CSALKTTNEKLFF | TGCAGTGCCCTCAAAACAACTAATGAAAAACTGTTTTTT
many | TRBJ2-2 | TRBV7-2 | NA | CASSFRALVGGELFF | TGTGCCAGCAGCTTTCGGGCCTTAGTGGGCGGGGAGCTGTTTTTT
many | TRBJ1-1 | TRBV6-2/TRBV6-3 | NA | CASSYSPGAKAFF | TGTGCCAGCAGTTACTCCCCGGGGGCGAAGGCTTTCTTT
many | TRBJ1-1 | TRBV7-2 | NA | CASSPEYQGKAFF | TGTGCCAGCAGCCCTGAGTACCAGGGGAAAGCTTTCTTT
many | TRBJ1-5 | TRBV7-9 | NA | CASSSTPNQPQHF | TGTGCCAGCAGCTCCACCCCGAATCAGCCCCAGCATTTT
many | TRBJ2-3 | TRBV5-1 | TRBD2 | CASSPGLAEFTDTQYF | TGCGCCAGCAGCCCGGGACTAGCGGAATTCACAGATACGCAGTATTTT
NA | TRBJ2-7 | TRBV11-2 | TRBD2 | CASSLGVPSGAAYEQYF | TGTGCCAGCAGCTTAGGAGTCCCTAGCGGGGCCGCCTACGAGCAGTACTTC
many | TRBJ2-3 | TRBV20-1 | TRBD2 | CSATLGTSGSSTDTQYF | TGCAGTGCTACCTTGGGGACTAGCGGATCTAGCACAGATACGCAGTATTTT
many | TRBJ2-1 | TRBV5-6 | NA | CASSLRRVMANEQFF | TGTGCCAGCAGCTTGCGGAGAGTAATGGCCAATGAGCAGTTCTTC
many | TRBJ2-1 | TRBV18 | TRBD1 | CASSVGTGLYNEQFF | TGTGCCAGCTCGGTTGGGACAGGCCTTTACAATGAGCAGTTCTTC
few | TRBJ2-3 | TRBV27 | NA | CASSLTRASRDTQYF | TGTGCCAGCAGTTTAACCCGGGCTAGCCGCGATACGCAGTATTTT